This TCR beta chain was obtained from a study of T cells in Graves' hyperthyroidism and ophthalmopathy. Using RNA transcripts as the source, TCR beta CDR3 regions were amplified. Initially, a first-round RT-PCR of the TCR CDR3 employed the HTBI primer set. MiXCR, run by TCRdb on the multiplex PCR reads, gives a single entry per CDR3 protein. The sample holds about 480,000 distinct CDR3 sequences, over 13% seen once. This clonotype was detected many times. Trimming removed 4 bases at V and 3 bases at J, with 16 bases between. The CDR3 totals 16 residues. The germline V gene encodes CDR1 SNHLY and CDR2 FYNNEI.

V gene TRBV2 combines with J gene TRBJ2-1, with D maybe TRBD2 (6 bases). The specimen sequenced was blood. The sequence derives from a woman between 18 and 29 years old with Graves' hyperthyroidism. CDR3 in amino acids: CASSGTREVIYNEQFF. In DNA, the CDR3 is TGTGCCAGCAGTGGGACCAGGGAGGTCATCTACAATGAGCAGTTCTTC.